This T cell receptor beta chain was sequenced for a study of blood T cell repertoires in COVID-19 (dated by TCRdb to 2018 to 2021). Regarding the research as a whole: Collaborator samples came from the United States, Italy and Spain and covered acute and convalescent phases of COVID-19. The prospective study material was composed of cDNA or gDNA derived from T cells, B-cell-depleted T cells, or PBMCs. HLA class I and class II types, where available, came from metadata supplied by the sample provider rather than from assay-based typing. The samples were drawn from two sources: the first 160 participants of the ongoing ImmuneRACE study, and fewer than 1,500 subjects contributed by 6 global collaborators. Deeply sampled blood TCRbeta repertoires from subjects exposed to, actively infected with, or recovered from COVID-19 were included in the dataset. The repertoires were released in a freely available public database meant as a resource for research on the immune response to SARS-CoV-2. Nearly every sample came with metadata listing a de-identified subject ID, COVID-19 status, age in years and sex.

About this clone itself: Its antigen is still unknown. Qualities for individual bases were not recorded, and no much larger clone is one base off.

TCRbeta CDR3 regions were amplified from genomic DNA by means of the immunoSEQ Assay, a bias-controlled multiplex PCR. As for how the authors treated the data: Within the assay, amplification of reference gene primers was used to estimate how many nucleated cells each sample contained. To quantify the absolute abundance of each unique TCRbeta CDR3 rearrangement, sequence reads were collapsed and filtered. For each sample, productive Simpson clonality was calculated by taking the square root of Simpson's diversity index across productive rearrangements. What TCRdb holds here is the immuneACCESS table cut down to in-frame rearrangements. Part of the clones is not present; checked against another copy, under half of the missing clones reflect an unresolved V gene, and the others are unexplained. V, J and clone size were drawn from that table, and D and trimming were deduced from the DNA. For this sample there are approximately 170,000 clones; 85% to 90% appear just once. The biggest ten clones account for 10% to 11% of the sample.

One collaborating source in Seattle enrolled patients during active infection and followed them longitudinally through the course of disease. The collaborating institutions used their own protocols to collect whole blood in K2EDTA tubes. For TCRbeta analysis, collaborators shipped samples as frozen whole blood, isolated PBMCs, or DNA extracted from either of those sample types. From the cysteine up to the phenylalanine, the CDR3 has a length of 15 residues. Only the CDR3 part of the read is kept: 45 bases, read in frame from the first base. The germline V gene yields SNHLY for CDR1 and FYNNEI for CDR2. Trimming takes 7 bases from V and 0 bases from J, and the germline ends sit 12 bases apart. Results and caveats for the whole study, not just this receptor: How much clinical and demographic metadata was included differed by source and by participant, and the metadata was provided uncurated.

This TCR derives from a woman between 55 and 75 years old with COVID-19, enrolled during active disease. Sequenced sample: peripheral blood. The chain is encoded by TRBV2 joined to TRBJ1-4; TRBD1 could be the D gene, as 5 bases match. CDR3 protein: CASMRQLSTNEKLFF. The base sequence is TGTGCCAGCATGCGACAGCTCTCAACTAATGAAAAACTGTTTTTT.